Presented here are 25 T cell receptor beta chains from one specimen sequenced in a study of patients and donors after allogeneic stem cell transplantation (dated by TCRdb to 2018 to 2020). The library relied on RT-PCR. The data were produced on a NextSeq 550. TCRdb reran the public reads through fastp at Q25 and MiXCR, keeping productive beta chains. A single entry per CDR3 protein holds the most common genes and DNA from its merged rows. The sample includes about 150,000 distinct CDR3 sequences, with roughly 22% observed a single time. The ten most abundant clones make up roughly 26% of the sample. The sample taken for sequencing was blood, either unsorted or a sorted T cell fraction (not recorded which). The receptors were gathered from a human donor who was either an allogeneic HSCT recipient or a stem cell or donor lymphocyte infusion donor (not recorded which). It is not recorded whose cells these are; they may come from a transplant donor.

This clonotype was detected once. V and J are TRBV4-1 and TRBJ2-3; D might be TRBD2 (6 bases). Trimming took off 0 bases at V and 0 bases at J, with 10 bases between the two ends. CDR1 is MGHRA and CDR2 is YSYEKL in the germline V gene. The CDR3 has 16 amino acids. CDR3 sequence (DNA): TGCGCCAGCAGCCAAGATGTAGGAGGGAGCACAGATACGCAGTATTTT. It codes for CASSQDVGGSTDTQYF.

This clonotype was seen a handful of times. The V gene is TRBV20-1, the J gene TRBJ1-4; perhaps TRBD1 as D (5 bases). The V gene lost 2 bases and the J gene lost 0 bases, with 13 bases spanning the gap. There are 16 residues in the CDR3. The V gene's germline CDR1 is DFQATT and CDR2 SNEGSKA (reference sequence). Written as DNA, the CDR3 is TGCAGTGCTAGACCTTCCACAGGTGCAACTAATGAAAAACTGTTTTTT. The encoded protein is CSARPSTGATNEKLFF.

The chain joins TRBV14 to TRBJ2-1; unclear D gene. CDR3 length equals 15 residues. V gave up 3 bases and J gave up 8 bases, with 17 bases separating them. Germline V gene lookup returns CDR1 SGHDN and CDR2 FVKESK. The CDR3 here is CASSHRVWAKDEQFF. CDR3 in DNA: TGTGCCAGCAGCCACCGTGTGTGGGCCAAGGATGAGCAGTTCTTC.

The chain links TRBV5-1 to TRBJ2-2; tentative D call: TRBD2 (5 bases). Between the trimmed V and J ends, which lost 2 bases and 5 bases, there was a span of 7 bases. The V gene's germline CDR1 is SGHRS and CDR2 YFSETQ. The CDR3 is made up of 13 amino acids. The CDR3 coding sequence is TGCGCCAGCAGCTTCGGCGGGACCGGGGAGCTGTTTTTT. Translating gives CASSFGGTGELFF.

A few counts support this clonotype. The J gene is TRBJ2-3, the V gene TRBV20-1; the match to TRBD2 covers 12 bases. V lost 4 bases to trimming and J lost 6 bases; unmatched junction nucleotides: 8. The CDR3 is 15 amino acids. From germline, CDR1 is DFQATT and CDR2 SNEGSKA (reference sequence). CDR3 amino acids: CSAKWTSGMSDTQYF. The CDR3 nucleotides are TGCAGTGCTAAGTGGACTAGCGGGATGTCGGATACGCAGTATTTT.

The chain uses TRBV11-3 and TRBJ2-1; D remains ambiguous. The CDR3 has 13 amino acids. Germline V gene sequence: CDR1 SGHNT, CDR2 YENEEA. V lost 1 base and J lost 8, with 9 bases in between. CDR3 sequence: CASSLGAADEQFF. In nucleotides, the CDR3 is TGTGCCAGCAGCTTAGGGGCAGCTGATGAGCAGTTCTTC.

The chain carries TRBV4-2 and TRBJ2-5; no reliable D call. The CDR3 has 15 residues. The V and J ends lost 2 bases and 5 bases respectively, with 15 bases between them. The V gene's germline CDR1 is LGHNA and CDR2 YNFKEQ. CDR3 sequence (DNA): TGTGCCAGCAGCCAAACCACACTGTCCGACGAGACCCAGTACTTC. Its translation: CASSQTTLSDETQYF.

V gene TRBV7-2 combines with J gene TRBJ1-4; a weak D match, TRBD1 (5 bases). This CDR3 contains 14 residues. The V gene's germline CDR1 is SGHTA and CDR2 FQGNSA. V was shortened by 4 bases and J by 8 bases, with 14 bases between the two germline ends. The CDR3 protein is CASSYFRGEEKLFF. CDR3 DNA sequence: TGTGCCAGCAGCTATTTTCGGGGGGAGGAAAAACTGTTTTTT.

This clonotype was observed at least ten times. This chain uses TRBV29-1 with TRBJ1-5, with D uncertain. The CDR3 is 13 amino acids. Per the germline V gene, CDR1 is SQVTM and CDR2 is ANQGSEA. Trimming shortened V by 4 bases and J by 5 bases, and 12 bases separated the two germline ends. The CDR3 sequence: CSVGLGLDQPQHF. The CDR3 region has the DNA TGCAGCGTTGGTCTGGGTTTGGATCAGCCCCAGCATTTT.

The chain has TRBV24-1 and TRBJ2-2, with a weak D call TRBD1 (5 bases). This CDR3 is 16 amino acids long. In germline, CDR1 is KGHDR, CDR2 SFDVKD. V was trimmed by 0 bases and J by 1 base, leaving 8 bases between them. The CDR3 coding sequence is TGTGCCACCAGTGATTTGTGGGGCCTGAACACCGGGGAGCTGTTTTTT. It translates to CATSDLWGLNTGELFF.

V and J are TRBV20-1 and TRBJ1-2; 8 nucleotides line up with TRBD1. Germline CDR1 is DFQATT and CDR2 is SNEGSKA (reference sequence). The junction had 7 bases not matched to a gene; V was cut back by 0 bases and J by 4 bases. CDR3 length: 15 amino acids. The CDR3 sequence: CSARDRTGRFYGYTF. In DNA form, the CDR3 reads TGCAGTGCTAGAGATCGGACAGGGCGGTTCTATGGCTACACCTTC.

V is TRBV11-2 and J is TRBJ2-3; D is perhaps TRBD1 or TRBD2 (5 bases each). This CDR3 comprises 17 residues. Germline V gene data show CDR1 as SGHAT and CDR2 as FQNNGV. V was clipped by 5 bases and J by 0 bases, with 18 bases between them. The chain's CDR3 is CASSPIRNRRSTDTQYF. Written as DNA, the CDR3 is TGTGCCAGCAGCCCCATTCGAAACAGGAGGAGCACAGATACGCAGTATTTT.

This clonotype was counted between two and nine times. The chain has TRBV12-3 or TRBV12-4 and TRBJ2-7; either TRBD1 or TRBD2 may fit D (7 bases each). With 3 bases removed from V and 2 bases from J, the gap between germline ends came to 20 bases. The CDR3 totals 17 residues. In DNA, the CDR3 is TGTGCCAGCAGTTTGGGCGTTATGACAGGGAGGGCCTACGAGCAGTACTTC. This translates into CASSLGVMTGRAYEQYF.

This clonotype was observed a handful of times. CDR3 protein: CAIAIGGRINNEQFF. The CDR3 nucleotides read TGTGCCATCGCCATCGGGGGGAGGATAAACAATGAGCAGTTCTTC. The rearrangement links TRBV10-3 to TRBJ2-1, with 7 positions matching TRBD2. This CDR3 has 15 residues. J lost 5 bases, V lost 8 bases, and 12 bases had no gene match. Germline V gene sequence: CDR1 ENHRY, CDR2 SYGVKD.

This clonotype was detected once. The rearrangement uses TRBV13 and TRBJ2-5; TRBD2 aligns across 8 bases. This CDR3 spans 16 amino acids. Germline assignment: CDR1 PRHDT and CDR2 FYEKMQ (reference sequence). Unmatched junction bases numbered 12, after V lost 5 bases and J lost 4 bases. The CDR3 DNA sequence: TGTGCCAGCAGCGATTTTAGCGGGGTGGCGGGAGAGACCCAGTACTTC. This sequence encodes CASSDFSGVAGETQYF.

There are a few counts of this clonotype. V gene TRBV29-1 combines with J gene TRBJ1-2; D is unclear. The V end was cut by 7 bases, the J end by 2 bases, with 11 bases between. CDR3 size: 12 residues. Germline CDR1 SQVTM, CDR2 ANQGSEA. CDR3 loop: CSATRGNYGYTF. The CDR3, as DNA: TGCAGCGCCACCCGCGGGAACTATGGCTACACCTTC.

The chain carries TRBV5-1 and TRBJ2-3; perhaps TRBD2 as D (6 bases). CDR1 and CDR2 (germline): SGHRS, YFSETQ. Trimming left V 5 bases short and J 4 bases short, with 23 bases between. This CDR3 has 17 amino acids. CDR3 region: CASRDAGRTSRPDTQYF. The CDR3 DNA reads TGCGCCAGCAGAGATGCTGGGAGGACCTCAAGACCAGATACGCAGTATTTT.

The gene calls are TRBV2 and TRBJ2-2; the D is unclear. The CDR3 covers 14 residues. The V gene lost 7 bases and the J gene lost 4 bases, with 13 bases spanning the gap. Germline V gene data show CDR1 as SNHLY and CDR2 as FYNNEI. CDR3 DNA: TGTGCCAGCATTAGTTATTTGGTCACCGGGGAGCTGTTTTTT. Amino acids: CASISYLVTGELFF.

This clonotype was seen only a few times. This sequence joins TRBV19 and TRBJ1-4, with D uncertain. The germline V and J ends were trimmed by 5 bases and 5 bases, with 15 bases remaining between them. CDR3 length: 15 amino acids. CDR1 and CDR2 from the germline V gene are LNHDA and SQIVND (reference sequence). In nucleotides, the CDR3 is TGTGCCAGTAGTTCCGTCAAGGGAGAGAATGAAAAACTGTTTTTT. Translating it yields CASSSVKGENEKLFF.

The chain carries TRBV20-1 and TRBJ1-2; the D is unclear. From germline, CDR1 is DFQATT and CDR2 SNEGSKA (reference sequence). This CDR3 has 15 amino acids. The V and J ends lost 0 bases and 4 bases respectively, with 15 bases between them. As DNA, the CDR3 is TGCAGTGCTAGAGAAGGTAGCAGGCACGGCTATGGCTACACCTTC. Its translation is CSAREGSRHGYGYTF.

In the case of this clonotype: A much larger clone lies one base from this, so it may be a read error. The CDR3 DNA reads as TGTGCCAGCAGCTTTTCTGCAACTAATGAAAAACTGTTTTTT. It translates to CASSFSATNEKLFF. V and J are TRBV7-9 and TRBJ1-4; D not resolved. V dropped 3 bases and J dropped 0 bases, with 5 bases sitting between them. CDR1 and CDR2 (germline): SEHNR, FQNEAQ (reference sequence). The CDR3 loop spans 14 amino acids.

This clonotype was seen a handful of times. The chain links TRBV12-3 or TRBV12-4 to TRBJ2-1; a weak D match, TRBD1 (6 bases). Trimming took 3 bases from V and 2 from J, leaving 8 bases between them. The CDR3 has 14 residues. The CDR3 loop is CASSLNRAYNEQFF. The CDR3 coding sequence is TGTGCCAGCAGTTTGAACAGGGCCTACAATGAGCAGTTCTTC.

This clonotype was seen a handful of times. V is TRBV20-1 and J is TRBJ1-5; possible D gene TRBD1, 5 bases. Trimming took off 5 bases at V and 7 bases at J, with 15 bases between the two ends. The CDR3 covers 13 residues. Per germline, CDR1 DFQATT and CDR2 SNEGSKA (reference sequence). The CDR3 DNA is TGCAGTGCTTCCGAGGGGCCGGGGCAGCCCCAGCATTTT. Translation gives CSASEGPGQPQHF.

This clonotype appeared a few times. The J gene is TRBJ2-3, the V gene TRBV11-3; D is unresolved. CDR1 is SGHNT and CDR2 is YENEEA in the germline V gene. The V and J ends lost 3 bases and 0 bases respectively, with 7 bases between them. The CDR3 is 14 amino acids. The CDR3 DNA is TGTGCCAGCAGCTTCTCTCCTAGCACAGATACGCAGTATTTT. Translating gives CASSFSPSTDTQYF.

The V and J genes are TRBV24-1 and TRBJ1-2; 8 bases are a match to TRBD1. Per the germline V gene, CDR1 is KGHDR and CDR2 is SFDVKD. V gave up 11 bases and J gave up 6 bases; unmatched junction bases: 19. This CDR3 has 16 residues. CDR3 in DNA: TGTGCCATACGACCGATACCTTACGGGACAGGTCATGGCTACACCTTC. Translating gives CAIRPIPYGTGHGYTF.